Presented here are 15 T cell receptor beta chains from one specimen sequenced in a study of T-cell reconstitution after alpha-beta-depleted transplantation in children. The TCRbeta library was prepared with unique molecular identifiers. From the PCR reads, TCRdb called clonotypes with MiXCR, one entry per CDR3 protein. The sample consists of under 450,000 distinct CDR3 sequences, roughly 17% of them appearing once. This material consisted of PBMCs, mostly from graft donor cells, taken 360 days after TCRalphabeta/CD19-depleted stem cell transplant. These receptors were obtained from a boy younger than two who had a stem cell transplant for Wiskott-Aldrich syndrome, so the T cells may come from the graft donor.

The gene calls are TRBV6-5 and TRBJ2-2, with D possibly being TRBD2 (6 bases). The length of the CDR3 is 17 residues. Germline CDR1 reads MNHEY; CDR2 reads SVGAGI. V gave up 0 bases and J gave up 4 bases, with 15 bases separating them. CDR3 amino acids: CASSYSRFGGSTGELFF. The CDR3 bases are TGTGCCAGCAGTTACTCGAGGTTTGGGGGGAGCACCGGGGAGCTGTTTTTT.

CDR3 protein: CASSEGPGSYNEQFF. The CDR3, as DNA: TGTGCCAGCAGTGAAGGCCCAGGCTCCTACAATGAGCAGTTCTTC. The chain has TRBV12-3 or TRBV12-4 and TRBJ2-1; D is ambiguous. The germline V and J ends were trimmed by 5 bases and 0 bases, with 11 bases remaining between them. The CDR3 has 15 amino acids.

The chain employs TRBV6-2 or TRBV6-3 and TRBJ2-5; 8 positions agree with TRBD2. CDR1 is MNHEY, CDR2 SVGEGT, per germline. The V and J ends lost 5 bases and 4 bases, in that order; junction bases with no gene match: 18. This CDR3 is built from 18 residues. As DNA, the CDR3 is TGTGCCAGCAGTCGTCGCTCAACCGGGACTAGAAGAGGAGAGACCCAGTACTTC. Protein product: CASSRRSTGTRRGETQYF.

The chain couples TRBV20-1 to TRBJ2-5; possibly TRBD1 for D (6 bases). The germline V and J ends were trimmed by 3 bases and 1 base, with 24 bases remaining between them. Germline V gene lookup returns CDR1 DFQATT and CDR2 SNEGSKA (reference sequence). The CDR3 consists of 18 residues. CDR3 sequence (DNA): TGCAGTGCTAGGTCCTCAGGGGCGGGCTTTACAAGCCAAGAGACCCAGTACTTC. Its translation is CSARSSGAGFTSQETQYF.

The CDR3 nucleotides are TGCGCCAGCAGCCAAGGGTACCAGGGGGAGGGTGCTGAAGCTTTCTTT. This codes for CASSQGYQGEGAEAFF. The chain joins TRBV4-1 to TRBJ1-1; the match to TRBD1 covers 7 bases. The CDR3 contains 16 residues. Germline V lookup: CDR1 MGHRA, CDR2 YSYEKL. Trimming took 1 base from V and 6 from J; bases not matched to a gene: 11.

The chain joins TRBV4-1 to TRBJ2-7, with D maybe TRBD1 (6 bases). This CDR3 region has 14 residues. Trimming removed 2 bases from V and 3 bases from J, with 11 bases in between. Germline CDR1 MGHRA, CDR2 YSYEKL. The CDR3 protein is CASSQPGQNYEQYF. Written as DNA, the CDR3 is TGCGCCAGCAGCCAACCTGGACAGAACTACGAGCAGTACTTC.

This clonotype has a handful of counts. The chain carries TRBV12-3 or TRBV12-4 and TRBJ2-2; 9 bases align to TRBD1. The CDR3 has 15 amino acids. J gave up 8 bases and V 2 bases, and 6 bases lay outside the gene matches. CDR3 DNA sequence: TGTGCCAGCAGTTTACCGGGACAGGGAACGGGGGAGCTGTTTTTT. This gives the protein CASSLPGQGTGELFF.

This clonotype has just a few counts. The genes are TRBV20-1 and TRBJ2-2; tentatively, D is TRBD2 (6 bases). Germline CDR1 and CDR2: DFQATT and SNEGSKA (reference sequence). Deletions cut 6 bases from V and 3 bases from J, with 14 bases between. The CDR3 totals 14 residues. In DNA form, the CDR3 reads TGCAGTGCCGCCCGGGACTTTTACACCGGGGAGCTGTTTTTT. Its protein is CSAARDFYTGELFF.

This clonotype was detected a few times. The CDR3 loop is CASSLSGLAGVGASYNEQFF. The DNA of the CDR3 is TGTGCCAGCAGTTTATCCGGACTAGCGGGAGTGGGGGCGTCCTACAATGAGCAGTTCTTC. The genes are TRBV27 and TRBJ2-1; 13 bases align to TRBD2. The CDR3 contains 20 residues. In germline, CDR1 is MNHEY, CDR2 SMNVEV (reference sequence). With 0 bases clipped from V and 1 base from J, the junction kept 9 bases outside the gene matches.

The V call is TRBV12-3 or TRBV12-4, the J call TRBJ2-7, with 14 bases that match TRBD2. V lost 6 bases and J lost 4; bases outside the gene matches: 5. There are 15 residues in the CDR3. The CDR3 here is CASRHRLAGGYEQYF. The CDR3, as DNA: TGTGCCAGCAGGCATAGACTAGCGGGAGGGTACGAGCAGTACTTC.

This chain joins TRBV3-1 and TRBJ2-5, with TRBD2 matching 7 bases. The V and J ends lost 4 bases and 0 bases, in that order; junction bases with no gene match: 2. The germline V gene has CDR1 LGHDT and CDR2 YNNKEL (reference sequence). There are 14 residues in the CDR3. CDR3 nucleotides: TGTGCCAGCAGCCTCCGGGAGGACCAAGAGACCCAGTACTTC. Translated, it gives CASSLREDQETQYF.

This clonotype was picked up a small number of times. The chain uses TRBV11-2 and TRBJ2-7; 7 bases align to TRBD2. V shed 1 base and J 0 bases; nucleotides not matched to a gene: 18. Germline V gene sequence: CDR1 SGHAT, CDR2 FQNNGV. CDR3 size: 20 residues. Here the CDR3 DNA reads TGTGCCAGCAGCTTAGGCGGGATCTTCAGGGAGGGACGGTCCTCCTACGAGCAGTACTTC. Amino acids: CASSLGGIFREGRSSYEQYF.

CDR3 coding DNA: TGTGCCTGGAGTGTATTTAGCGGGGGCTATGGCACAGATACGCAGTATTTT. Protein sequence: CAWSVFSGGYGTDTQYF. The genes are TRBV30 and TRBJ2-3; 9 bases match TRBD2. CDR3 length: 17 residues. CDR1 and CDR2 from the germline V gene are GTSNPN and SVGIG (reference sequence). J was trimmed by 1 base and V by 0 bases; bases with no gene match: 8.

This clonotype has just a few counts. The CDR3 sequence: CASSLPRSSGGAFTDTQYF. CDR3 in DNA: TGTGCCAGCAGTCTCCCAAGGTCCAGCGGGGGGGCGTTCACAGATACGCAGTATTTT. The chain carries TRBV6-4 and TRBJ2-3; 10 nucleotides agree with TRBD2. The length of the CDR3 is 19 residues. The germline V gene has CDR1 MRHNA and CDR2 SNTAGT. Trimming removed 5 bases from V and 2 bases from J; junction bases left unmatched: 16.

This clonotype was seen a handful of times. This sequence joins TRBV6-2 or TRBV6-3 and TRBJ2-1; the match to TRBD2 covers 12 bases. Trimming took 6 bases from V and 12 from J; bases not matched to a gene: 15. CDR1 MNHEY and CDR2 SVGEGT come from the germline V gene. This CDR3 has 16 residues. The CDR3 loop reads CASSPILAGGPVGQFF. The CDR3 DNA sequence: TGTGCCAGCAGCCCCATTCTAGCGGGAGGGCCTGTGGGGCAGTTCTTC.